One sample yielded the 8 T cell receptor beta chains listed below, sequenced in a study of blood T cell repertoires in COVID-19. The method was immunoSEQ multiplex PCR; TCRdb's version includes in-frame clones alone and lacks a portion of them. The sample has roughly 200,000 clones, around four fifths seen once. Sequencing was performed on peripheral blood. The receptors shown here come from an elderly woman with active or convalescent COVID-19.

This chain joins TRBV7-9 and TRBJ1-4; TRBD1 is a possible D gene (6 bases). The V and J ends lost 8 bases and 7 bases respectively, with 17 bases between them. CDR1 SEHNR and CDR2 FQNEAQ come from the germline V gene (reference sequence). The CDR3 runs 14 residues. The chain's CDR3 is CASAFGGPGEKLFF. The CDR3 bases are TGTGCCAGCGCCTTCGGGGGGCCGGGTGAAAAACTGTTTTTT.

The chain has TRBV3-1 (or the pseudogene TRBV3-2) and TRBJ1-1; unclear D gene. The germline V gene encodes CDR1 LGHDT and CDR2 YNNKEL (reference sequence). V lost 5 bases and J 11 bases, leaving 15 bases between the germline ends. This CDR3 spans 12 amino acids. CDR3 sequence: CASSLQGEVAFF. The DNA for the CDR3 is TGTGCCAGCAGCTTACAAGGAGAAGTCGCTTTCTTT.

The chain uses TRBV7-3 and TRBJ2-3, with a possible D match to TRBD2 (6 bases). The CDR3 totals 16 residues. Germline V gives CDR1 SGHTA, CDR2 FQGTGA. V was trimmed by 4 bases and J by 0 bases, leaving 14 bases between them. CDR3 protein: CASSSGTGLSTDTQYF. DNA for the CDR3: TGTGCCAGCAGCTCGGGGACTGGCCTGAGCACAGATACGCAGTATTTT. Supplemented by reference TRBV7-3 and TRBJ2-3, the full variable domain reads GAGVSQTPSNKVTEKGKYVELRCDPISGHTALYWYRQSLGQGPEFLIYFQGTGAADDSGLPNDRFFAVRPEGSVSTLKIQRTERGDSAVYLCASSSGTGLSTDTQYFGPGTRLTVL.

The rearrangement uses TRBV11-2 and TRBJ1-3; D unresolved. This CDR3 region has 15 residues. Trimming pared 1 base from V and 3 bases from J, leaving 10 bases between. In germline, CDR1 is SGHAT, CDR2 FQNNGV. CDR3 in amino acids: CASSLVWQDGNTIYF. The CDR3 DNA follows: TGTGCCAGCAGCTTAGTTTGGCAGGATGGAAACACCATATATTTT.

The chain couples TRBV3-1 (or the pseudogene TRBV3-2) to TRBJ1-4, with 9 bases aligning to TRBD1. CDR1 and CDR2 from the germline V gene are LGHDT and YNNKEL (reference sequence). V was pared by 4 bases and J by 10 bases, with 1 base of the junction left unmatched. CDR3 length equals 12 residues. CDR3 loop: CASSPDRGKLFF. Written as DNA, the CDR3 is TGTGCCAGCAGCCCGGACAGGGGAAAACTGTTTTTT.

V usage is TRBV11-3 and J usage is TRBJ1-4; a possible D gene is TRBD1 (5 bases). Germline-derived CDR1 and CDR2 are SGHNT and YENEEA. The CDR3 runs 15 residues. V dropped 3 bases and J dropped 0 bases, with 8 bases sitting between them. The CDR3 here is CASSLAGPTNEKLFF. DNA for the CDR3: TGTGCCAGCAGCTTGGCAGGGCCAACTAATGAAAAACTGTTTTTT.

This chain connects TRBV10-1 to TRBJ2-1; TRBD2 matches 8 bases. The germline gives CDR1 WNHNN, CDR2 SYGVQD (reference sequence). This CDR3 contains 15 residues. V lost 4 bases, J lost 10 bases, and 12 bases stayed unmatched. This CDR3 is CASSGSSREVREQFF. CDR3 coding DNA: TGCGCCAGCAGTGGGTCTTCGCGGGAGGTCCGGGAGCAGTTCTTC.

The V and J genes are TRBV7-2 and TRBJ2-2; D ambiguous. V was pared by 5 bases and J by 1 base, with 5 bases between. CDR1 SGHTA and CDR2 FQGNSA come from the germline V gene. This CDR3 has 13 residues. The DNA for the CDR3 is TGTGCCAGCAGCCCCTTGAACACCGGGGAGCTGTTTTTT. This encodes CASSPLNTGELFF.